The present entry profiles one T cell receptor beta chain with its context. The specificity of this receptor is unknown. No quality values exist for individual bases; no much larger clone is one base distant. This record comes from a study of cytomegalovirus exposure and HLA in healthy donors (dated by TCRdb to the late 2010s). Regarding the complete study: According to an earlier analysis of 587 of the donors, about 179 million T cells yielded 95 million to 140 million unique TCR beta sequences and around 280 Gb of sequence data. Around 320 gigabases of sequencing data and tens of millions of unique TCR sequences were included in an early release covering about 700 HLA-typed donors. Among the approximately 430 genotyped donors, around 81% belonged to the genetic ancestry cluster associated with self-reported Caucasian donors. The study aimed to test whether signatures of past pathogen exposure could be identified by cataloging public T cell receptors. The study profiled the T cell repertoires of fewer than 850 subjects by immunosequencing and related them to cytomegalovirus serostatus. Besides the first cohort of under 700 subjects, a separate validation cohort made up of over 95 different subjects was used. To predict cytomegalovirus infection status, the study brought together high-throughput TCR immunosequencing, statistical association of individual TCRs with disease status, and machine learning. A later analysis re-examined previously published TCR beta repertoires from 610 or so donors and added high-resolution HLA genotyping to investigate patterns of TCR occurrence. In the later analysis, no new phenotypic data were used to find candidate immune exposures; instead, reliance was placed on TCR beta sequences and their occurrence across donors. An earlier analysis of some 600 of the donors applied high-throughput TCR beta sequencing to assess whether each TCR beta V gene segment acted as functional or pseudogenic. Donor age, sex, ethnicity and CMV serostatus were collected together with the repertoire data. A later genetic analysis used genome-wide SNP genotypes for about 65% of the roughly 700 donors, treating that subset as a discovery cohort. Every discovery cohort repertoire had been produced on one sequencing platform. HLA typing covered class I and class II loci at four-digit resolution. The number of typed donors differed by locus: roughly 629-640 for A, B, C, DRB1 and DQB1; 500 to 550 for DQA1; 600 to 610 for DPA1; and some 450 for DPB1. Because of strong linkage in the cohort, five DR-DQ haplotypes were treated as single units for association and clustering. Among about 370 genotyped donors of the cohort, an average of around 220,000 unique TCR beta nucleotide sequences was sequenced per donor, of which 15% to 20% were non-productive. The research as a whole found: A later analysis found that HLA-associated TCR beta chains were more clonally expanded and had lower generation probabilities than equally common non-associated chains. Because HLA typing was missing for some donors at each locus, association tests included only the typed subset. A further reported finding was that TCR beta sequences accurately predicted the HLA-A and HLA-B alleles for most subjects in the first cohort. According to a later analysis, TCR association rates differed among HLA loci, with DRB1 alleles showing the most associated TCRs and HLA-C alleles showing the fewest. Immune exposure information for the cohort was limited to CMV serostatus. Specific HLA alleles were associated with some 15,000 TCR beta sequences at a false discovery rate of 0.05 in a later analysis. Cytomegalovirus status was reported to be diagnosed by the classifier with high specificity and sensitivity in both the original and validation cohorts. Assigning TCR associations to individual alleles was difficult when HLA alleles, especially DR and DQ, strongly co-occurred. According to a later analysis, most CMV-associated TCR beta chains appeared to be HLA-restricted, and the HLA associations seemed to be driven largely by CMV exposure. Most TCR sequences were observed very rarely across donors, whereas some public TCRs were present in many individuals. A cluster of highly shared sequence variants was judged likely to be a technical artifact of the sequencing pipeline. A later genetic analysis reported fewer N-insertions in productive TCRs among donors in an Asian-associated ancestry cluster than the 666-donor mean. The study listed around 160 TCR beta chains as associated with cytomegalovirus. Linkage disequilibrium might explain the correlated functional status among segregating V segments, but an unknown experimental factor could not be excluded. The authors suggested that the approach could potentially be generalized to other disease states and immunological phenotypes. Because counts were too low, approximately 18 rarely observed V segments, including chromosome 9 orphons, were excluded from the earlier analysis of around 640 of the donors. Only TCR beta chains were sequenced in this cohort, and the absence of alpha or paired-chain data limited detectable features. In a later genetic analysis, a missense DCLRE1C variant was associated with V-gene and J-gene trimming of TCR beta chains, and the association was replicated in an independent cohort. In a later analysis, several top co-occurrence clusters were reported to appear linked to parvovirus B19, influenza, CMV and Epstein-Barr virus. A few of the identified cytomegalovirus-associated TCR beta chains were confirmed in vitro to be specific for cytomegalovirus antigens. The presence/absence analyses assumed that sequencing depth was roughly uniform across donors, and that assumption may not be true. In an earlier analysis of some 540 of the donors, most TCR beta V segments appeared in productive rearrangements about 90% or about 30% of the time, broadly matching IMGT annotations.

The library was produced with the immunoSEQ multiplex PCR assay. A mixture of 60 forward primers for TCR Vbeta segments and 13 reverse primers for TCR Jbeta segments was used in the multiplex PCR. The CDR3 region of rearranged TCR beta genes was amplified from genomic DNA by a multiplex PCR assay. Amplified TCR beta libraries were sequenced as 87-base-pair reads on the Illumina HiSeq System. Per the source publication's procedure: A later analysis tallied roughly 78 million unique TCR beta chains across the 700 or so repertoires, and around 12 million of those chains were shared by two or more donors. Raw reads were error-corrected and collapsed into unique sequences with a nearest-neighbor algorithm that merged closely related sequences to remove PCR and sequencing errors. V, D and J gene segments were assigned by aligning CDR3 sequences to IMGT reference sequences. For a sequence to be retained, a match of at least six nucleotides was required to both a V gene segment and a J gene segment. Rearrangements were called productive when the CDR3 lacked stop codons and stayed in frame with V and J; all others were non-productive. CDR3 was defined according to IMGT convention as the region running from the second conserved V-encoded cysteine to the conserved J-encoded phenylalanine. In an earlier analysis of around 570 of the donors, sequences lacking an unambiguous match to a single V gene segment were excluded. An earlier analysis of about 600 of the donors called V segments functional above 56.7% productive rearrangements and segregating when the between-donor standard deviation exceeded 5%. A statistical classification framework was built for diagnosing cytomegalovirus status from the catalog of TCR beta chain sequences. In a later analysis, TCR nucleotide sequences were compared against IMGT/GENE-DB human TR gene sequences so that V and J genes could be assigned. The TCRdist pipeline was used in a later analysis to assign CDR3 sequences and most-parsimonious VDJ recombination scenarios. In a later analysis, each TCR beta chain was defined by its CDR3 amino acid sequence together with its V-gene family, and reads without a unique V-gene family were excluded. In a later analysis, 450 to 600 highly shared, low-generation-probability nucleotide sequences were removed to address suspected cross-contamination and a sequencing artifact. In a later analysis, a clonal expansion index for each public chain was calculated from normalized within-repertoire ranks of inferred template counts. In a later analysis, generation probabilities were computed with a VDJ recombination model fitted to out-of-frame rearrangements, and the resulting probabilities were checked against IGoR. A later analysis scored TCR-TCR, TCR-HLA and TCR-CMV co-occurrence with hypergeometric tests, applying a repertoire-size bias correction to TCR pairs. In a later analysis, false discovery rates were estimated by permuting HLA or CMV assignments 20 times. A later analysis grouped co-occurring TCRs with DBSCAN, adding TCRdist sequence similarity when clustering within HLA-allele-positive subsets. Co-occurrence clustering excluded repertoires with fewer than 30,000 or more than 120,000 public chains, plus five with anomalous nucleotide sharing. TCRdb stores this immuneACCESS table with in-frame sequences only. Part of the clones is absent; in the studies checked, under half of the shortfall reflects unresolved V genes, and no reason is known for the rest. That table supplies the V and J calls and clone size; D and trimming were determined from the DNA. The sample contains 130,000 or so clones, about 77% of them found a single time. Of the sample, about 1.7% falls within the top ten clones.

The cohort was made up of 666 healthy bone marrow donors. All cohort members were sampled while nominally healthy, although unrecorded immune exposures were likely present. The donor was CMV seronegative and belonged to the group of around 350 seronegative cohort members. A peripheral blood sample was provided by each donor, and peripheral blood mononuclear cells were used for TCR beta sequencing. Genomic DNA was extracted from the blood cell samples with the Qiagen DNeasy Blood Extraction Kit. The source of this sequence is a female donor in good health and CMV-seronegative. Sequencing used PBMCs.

For the CDR3, the sequence is CASSLSRGGGQDTQYF. The bases are TGTGCCAGCAGTTTATCGAGGGGCGGGGGGCAGGACACGCAGTATTTT. The chain joins TRBV27 to TRBJ2-3, and TRBD2 aligns with 8 junction nucleotides. Relative to germline, V is missing 0 bases and J is missing 9 bases, with 11 bases of the junction outside any gene match. The CDR3 measures 16 amino acids from cysteine to phenylalanine. Only CDR3 DNA is held: 48 bases, read in frame from base 1. The germline V gene (reference sequence) specifies MNHEY as CDR1 and SMNVEV as CDR2.